These 22 T cell receptor beta chains originate from one sample sequenced in a study of neoadjuvant anti-PD-1 for oral cavity cancer. Sequencing was performed with immunoSEQ multiplex PCR; in TCRdb, only in-frame clones are kept and a portion is missing. The sample gives just over 14,000 clones, approximately 70% of which show up once; under 3.5% is in the top ten. Sequencing used PBMCs, obtained before nivolumab (anti-PD-1) treatment. All receptors come from a person between 35 and 79 years old with oral cavity squamous cell carcinoma.

In DNA form, the CDR3 reads TGCAGCGTTGGGAACCTTGACGAGCAGTACTTC. Amino acid sequence: CSVGNLDEQYF. The chain has TRBV29-1 and TRBJ2-7; D unclear. The germline V gene has CDR1 SQVTM and CDR2 ANQGSEA. There are 11 residues in the CDR3. V gave up 4 bases and J gave up 5 bases, with 9 bases separating them.

This clone was counted a few times. The chain employs TRBV10-1 and TRBJ1-1, with D unresolved. The ends were cut back, 0 bases at V and 6 bases at J, with 11 bases in the middle. CDR1 and CDR2 (germline): WNHNN, SYGVQD (reference sequence). CDR3 length: 14 residues. CDR3 region: CASSESMARAEAFF. The CDR3 DNA reads TGCGCCAGCAGTGAGTCGATGGCGAGAGCTGAAGCTTTCTTT.

This clone was seen a handful of times. The chain uses TRBV28 and TRBJ1-2, with 8 bases that match TRBD1. Germline V lookup: CDR1 MDHEN, CDR2 SYDVKM. The ends lost 4 bases at V and 6 bases at J; junction bases unmatched: 16. The CDR3 totals 17 residues. In DNA, the CDR3 is TGTGCCAGCAGTTCTTACGGACAGGGAGCGGGGATTGATGGCTACACCTTC. Amino acid sequence: CASSSYGQGAGIDGYTF.

The chain joins TRBV5-1 to TRBJ2-2, with D possibly TRBD1 on 5 matching bases. The germline V gene has CDR1 SGHRS and CDR2 YFSETQ. The CDR3 is made up of 14 amino acids. V was cut by 3 bases and J by 5 bases, with 11 bases left in between. CDR3 residues: CASSSTRQTGELFF. CDR3 nucleotide sequence: TGCGCCAGCAGCTCCACCAGACAGACCGGGGAGCTGTTTTTT.

The chain carries TRBV5-6 and TRBJ2-1; D is perhaps TRBD2 (5 bases). Trimming removed 4 bases at V and 2 bases at J, with 13 bases between. In germline, CDR1 is SGHDT, CDR2 YYEEEE. CDR3 size: 15 residues. The CDR3 sequence is CASSPSGFAYNEQFF. The CDR3 DNA is TGTGCCAGCAGCCCCAGCGGTTTTGCCTACAATGAGCAGTTCTTC.

The CDR3 loop reads CASSTTGTAYTF. In DNA, the CDR3 is TGTGCCAGTAGTACCACTGGGACAGCCTACACCTTC. The V gene is TRBV19, the J gene TRBJ1-2, with 7 bases fitting TRBD1. The CDR3 is 12 residues long. The V and J ends lost 4 bases and 10 bases, in that order; junction bases with no gene match: 6. Looked up from germline, CDR1 is LNHDA and CDR2 is SQIVND (reference sequence).

This clone was found once. The chain recombines TRBV27 with TRBJ2-5; perhaps TRBD2 as D (5 bases). CDR1 is MNHEY and CDR2 is SMNVEV in the germline V gene (reference sequence). Trimming took 5 bases from V and 5 from J, leaving 15 bases between them. This CDR3 has 14 residues. The CDR3 DNA reads as TGTGCCAGCAGTCCCCGGGGAACGGGGGAGACCCAGTACTTC. Protein product: CASSPRGTGETQYF.

The rearrangement links TRBV7-8 to TRBJ1-1; D ambiguous. The length of the CDR3 is 12 residues. Per germline, CDR1 SGHVS and CDR2 FQNEAQ. Trimming pared 1 base from V and 7 bases from J, leaving 7 bases between. This CDR3 reads CASSLDSFEAFF. The CDR3 bases are TGTGCCAGCAGCTTAGATTCGTTTGAAGCTTTCTTT.

The rearrangement joins TRBV7-9 to TRBJ2-7, with D maybe TRBD1 (5 bases). Germline assignment: CDR1 SEHNR and CDR2 FQNEAQ (reference sequence). This CDR3 contains 16 residues. Trimming pared 5 bases from V and 4 bases from J, leaving 21 bases between. CDR3 in amino acids: CASSPYGASLVYEQYF. The CDR3 coding sequence is TGTGCCAGCAGCCCCTATGGGGCCAGTTTGGTTTACGAGCAGTACTTC.

This clone appeared a few times. V is TRBV18 and J is TRBJ1-5; 8 positions agree with TRBD1. From germline, CDR1 is KGHSH and CDR2 LQKENI. After removal of 5 bases from V and 2 bases from J, the junction contained 5 bases not matched to a gene. This CDR3 contains 15 residues. CDR3 bases: TGTGCCAGCTCAGATACAGGGGGTGGCAATCAGCCCCAGCATTTT. Translating it yields CASSDTGGGNQPQHF.

The V gene is TRBV5-1, the J gene TRBJ2-2, with D perhaps being TRBD1 or TRBD2 (5 bases each). This CDR3 has 15 residues. Germline V gives CDR1 SGHRS, CDR2 YFSETQ. Trimming pared 0 bases from V and 4 bases from J, leaving 10 bases between. The CDR3 nucleotides read TGCGCCAGCAGCTTGGCCGGGACGTTCACCGGGGAGCTGTTTTTT. The encoded protein is CASSLAGTFTGELFF. Full variable domain (missing parts from reference TRBV5-1 and TRBJ2-2): KAGVTQTPRYLIKTRGQQVTLSCSPISGHRSVSWYQQTPGQGLQFLFEYFSETQRNKGNFPGRFSGRQFSNSRSEMNVSTLELGDSALYLCASSLAGTFTGELFFGEGSRLTVL.

This chain connects TRBV6-1 to TRBJ1-3, with D possibly matching TRBD1 (6 bases). V shed 1 base and J shed 8 bases, with 15 bases lying between them. The CDR3 is made up of 15 amino acids. Germline CDR1 reads MNHNS; CDR2 reads SASEGT. In DNA, the CDR3 is TGTGCCAGCAGTGAAGTGGGGGCTACGATATACACCATATATTTT. Translating gives CASSEVGATIYTIYF.

This sequence joins TRBV6-6 and TRBJ2-7; D uncertain. Germline V CDR1 and CDR2: MNHNY, SVGAGI (reference sequence). The CDR3 runs to 13 residues. The V end lost 2 bases, the J end lost 4 bases, and 9 bases lay between the germline ends. CDR3 DNA: TGTGCCAGCAGTTACGGGAAAACTTACGAGCAGTACTTC. Translated, it gives CASSYGKTYEQYF.

The chain employs TRBV19 and TRBJ1-6, with 11 bases that match TRBD1. This CDR3 spans 14 amino acids. CDR1 and CDR2 from the germline V gene are LNHDA and SQIVND (reference sequence). With V trimmed by 10 bases and J by 10 bases, 9 bases remained unmatched. CDR3 coding DNA: TGTGCCACCCTGGACAGGGGGCCGGAATCACCCCTCCACTTT. Translating it yields CATLDRGPESPLHF.

In this sample, this clone turned up a few times. The gene calls are TRBV7-2 and TRBJ1-2; D remains unclear. From germline, CDR1 is SGHTA and CDR2 FQGNSA. This CDR3 comprises 12 residues. Trimming stripped 1 base from V and 8 bases from J, with 8 bases between. CDR3 protein: CASSLVLGGYTF. The CDR3 DNA is TGTGCCAGCAGCTTAGTTCTGGGAGGCTACACCTTC.

J is TRBJ1-4 and V is TRBV15, with 7 bases fitting TRBD1. The CDR3 is made up of 16 amino acids. From germline, CDR1 is LNHNV and CDR2 YYDKDF (reference sequence). CDR3 in amino acids: CAIRGRHIESNEKLFF. Written as DNA, the CDR3 is TGTGCTATAAGGGGGCGTCACATTGAAAGTAATGAAAAACTGTTTTTT. The entire variable domain, with the rest obtained from reference TRBV15 and TRBJ1-4, is as follows: DAMVIQNPRYQVTQFGKPVTLSCSQTLNHNVMYWYQQKSSQAPKLLFHYYDKDFNNEADTPDNFQSRRPNTSFCFLDIRSPGLGDTAMYLCAIRGRHIESNEKLFFGSGTQLSVL.

The rearrangement joins TRBV5-1 to TRBJ2-2, with no clear D. The CDR3 is 14 residues long. Germline V gene sequence: CDR1 SGHRS, CDR2 YFSETQ. V lost 5 bases to trimming and J lost 6 bases, with 14 bases between them. DNA of the CDR3: TGCGCCAGCAGTCGATCGAATGAACCCGGGGAGCTGTTTTTT. This codes for CASSRSNEPGELFF.

This clone showed up just a few times. This chain connects TRBV5-6 to TRBJ1-2, with TRBD1 identical over 9 bases. After removal of 1 base from V and 6 bases from J, the junction contained 1 base not matched to a gene. Germline CDR1 and CDR2: SGHDT and YYEEEE. The CDR3 is 13 amino acids. The CDR3 loop reads CASSLRQGDGYTF. DNA of the CDR3: TGTGCCAGCAGCTTGAGACAGGGGGATGGCTACACCTTC.

This clone was seen a handful of times. The rearrangement joins TRBV12-2 to TRBJ2-1; the table's D call, TRBD2, has no DNA check behind it. TRBV12-2 counts as a pseudogene. The CDR3 is 17 residues long. CDR3 sequence (DNA): TGTGCAAGTCGCTTAGAGGTAGTAGCGGGATTTGGGAATGAGCAGTTCTTC. This encodes CASRLEVVAGFGNEQFF.

This clone was counted only a few times. The chain carries TRBV9 and TRBJ2-1; 8 nucleotides match TRBD2. With V trimmed by 4 bases and J by 3 bases, 9 bases remained unmatched. The CDR3 has 16 amino acids. Germline V lookup: CDR1 SGDLS, CDR2 YYNGEE. CDR3 sequence (DNA): TGTGCCAGCAGCCCCCGCCTAGCGGGCTTCTACAATGAGCAGTTCTTC. This gives the protein CASSPRLAGFYNEQFF.

This chain joins TRBV5-6 and TRBJ2-7; D is perhaps TRBD2 (6 bases). The CDR3 has 16 amino acids. Germline V gene lookup returns CDR1 SGHDT and CDR2 YYEEEE. Trimming stripped 4 bases from V and 3 bases from J, with 20 bases between. In DNA, the CDR3 is TGTGCCAGCAGCGCGTATACTAGCAAGGTTCGCTACGAGCAGTACTTC. This translates into CASSAYTSKVRYEQYF.

The chain recombines TRBV10-2 with TRBJ1-1; 7 bases are a match to TRBD1. The length of the CDR3 is 14 residues. The V gene end was trimmed by 4 bases and the J gene end by 5 bases; junction bases not matched to a gene: 7. The germline CDR1 and CDR2 sequences are WSHSY and SAAADI. The CDR3 is CASSVGRGVTEAFF. DNA for the CDR3: TGCGCCAGCAGTGTGGGCAGGGGGGTAACTGAAGCTTTCTTT.